This T cell receptor beta chain comes out of a study of cytomegalovirus exposure and HLA in healthy donors. PCR used 60 Vbeta primers and 13 Jbeta primers. Profiling relied on immunoSEQ multiplex PCR, and the TCRdb table lists in-frame clones only, not all of them. The sample holds some 160,000 clones, roughly 70% seen once. As to this clone: The antigen is undetermined.

Overall study findings and caveats: The majority of TCR sequences were rare, yet some public TCRs appeared in many donors.

This sequence was found in a woman younger than 30 in good health and CMV-seropositive. Sequences were obtained from PBMCs.

The CDR3: CASSGGLEVYEQYF. For the CDR3, the DNA is TGTGCCAGCAGCGGGGGACTAGAGGTCTACGAGCAGTACTTC. The chain links TRBV7-2 to TRBJ2-5; the match to TRBD2 covers 8 bases. The J call may be incorrect, as the DNA end agrees better with TRBJ2-7. The V gene's germline CDR1 is SGHTA and CDR2 FQGNSA. The CDR3 contains 14 residues.